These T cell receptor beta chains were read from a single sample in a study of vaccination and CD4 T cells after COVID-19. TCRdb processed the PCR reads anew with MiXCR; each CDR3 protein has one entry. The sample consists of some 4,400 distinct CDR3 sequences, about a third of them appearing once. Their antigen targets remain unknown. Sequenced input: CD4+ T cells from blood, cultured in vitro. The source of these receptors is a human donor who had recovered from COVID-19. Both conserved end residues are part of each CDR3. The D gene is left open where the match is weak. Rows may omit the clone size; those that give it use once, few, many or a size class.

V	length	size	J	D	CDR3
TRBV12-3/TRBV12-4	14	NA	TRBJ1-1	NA	CASSSIRMNTEAFF
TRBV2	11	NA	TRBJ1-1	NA	CAWAANTEAFF
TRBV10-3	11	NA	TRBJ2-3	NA	CAISGQDTQYF
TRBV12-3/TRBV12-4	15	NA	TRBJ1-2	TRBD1	CASSLGTGGSYGYTF
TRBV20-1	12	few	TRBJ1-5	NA	CSATAGVNPQHF
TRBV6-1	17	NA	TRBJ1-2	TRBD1	CASTLRGRGGPIYGCTF
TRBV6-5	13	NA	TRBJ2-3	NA	CASSSYTTDTQYF
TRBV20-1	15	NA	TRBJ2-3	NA	CSARGPDYRTDTQYF
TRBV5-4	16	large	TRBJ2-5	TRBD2	CASSSRLAGGQETQYF
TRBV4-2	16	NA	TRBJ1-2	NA	CASSQLGWGGNYGYTF
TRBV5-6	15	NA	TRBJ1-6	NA	CASSPQGTYNSPLHF
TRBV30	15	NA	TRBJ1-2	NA	CAWSKTGPLNYGYTF
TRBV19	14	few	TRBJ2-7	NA	CASPGPKEHYEQYF
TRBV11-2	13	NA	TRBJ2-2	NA	CASSPAGTGELFF
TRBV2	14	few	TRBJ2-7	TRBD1	CASKPGTEYYEQYF
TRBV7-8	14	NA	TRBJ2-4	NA	CASSLGRTLGIQYF
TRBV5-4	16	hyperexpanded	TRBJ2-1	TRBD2	CASSGRTSGDYNEQFF
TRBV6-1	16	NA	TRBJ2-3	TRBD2	CASSPIAGGYTNTQYF
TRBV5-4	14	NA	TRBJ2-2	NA	CASTPGGVQGELFF
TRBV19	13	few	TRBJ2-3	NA	CASKASGTDTQYF
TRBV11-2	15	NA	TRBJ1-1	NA	CASSLDRRGNTEAFF
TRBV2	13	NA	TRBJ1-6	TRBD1	CASSGTGDSPLHF
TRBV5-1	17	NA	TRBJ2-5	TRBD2	CASSLFGGGASTETQYF
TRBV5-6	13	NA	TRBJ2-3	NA	CASSLQGTDTQYF
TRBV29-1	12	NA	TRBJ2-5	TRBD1	CSVRQGAETQYF
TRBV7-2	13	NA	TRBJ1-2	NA	CASRMGPGYGYTF
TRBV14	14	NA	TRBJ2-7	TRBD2	CASSQPGLGAQQYF
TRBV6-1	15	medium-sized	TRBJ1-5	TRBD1	CASSTGTGGNQPQHF
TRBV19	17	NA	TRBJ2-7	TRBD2	CASSRLAGMSNFYEQYF
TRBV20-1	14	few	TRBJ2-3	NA	CSARNPSRGDTQYF
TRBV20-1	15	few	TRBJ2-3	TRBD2	CSASGAARGTDTQYF
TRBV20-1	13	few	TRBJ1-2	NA	CSARADSAGGYTF
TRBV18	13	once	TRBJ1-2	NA	CASSPLGGEGYTF
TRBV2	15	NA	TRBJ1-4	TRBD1	CASTGDRVGGEKLFF
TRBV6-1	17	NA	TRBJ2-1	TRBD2	CASILGGTSEKYNEQFF
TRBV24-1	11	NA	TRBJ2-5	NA	CATMGQETQYF
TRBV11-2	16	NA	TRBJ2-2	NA	CASTPLYGRGTGELFF
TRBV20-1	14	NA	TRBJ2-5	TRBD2	CSAPIAGGQETQYF
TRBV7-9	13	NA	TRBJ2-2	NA	CASSSGVTGELFF
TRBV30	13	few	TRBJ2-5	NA	CAWSVFGRAAQYF
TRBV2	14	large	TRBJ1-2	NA	CASSEEMVYYGYTF
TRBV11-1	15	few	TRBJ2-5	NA	CASSSIGILQETQYF
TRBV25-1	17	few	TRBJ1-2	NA	CASSEFDLMTVNYGYTF
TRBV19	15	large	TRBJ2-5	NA	CASSPPGLRGETQYF
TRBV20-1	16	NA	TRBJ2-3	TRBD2	CSAIRLAGDLTDTQYF